This T cell receptor (beta chain) was captured by sequencing in a study of blood T cell repertoires in COVID-19. As for the study in general: There were acute and convalescent COVID-19 samples, and they came from the United States, Italy and Spain. T cells, B-cell-depleted T cells, or PBMCs provided the cDNA or gDNA that served as material.

Germline CDR1 WNHNN, CDR2 SYGVQD (reference sequence). The trim removed 6 bases at V and 4 bases at J, leaving 8 bases unmatched. CDR3 length: 14 amino acids. Assay: immunoSEQ multiplex PCR; the TCRdb copy retains only in-frame clones and omits some. The repertoire holds approximately 500,000 clones, with 80% to 90% as singletons. The chain uses TRBV10-1 and TRBJ1-1, with 7 nucleotides matching TRBD1. Input material: peripheral blood. The receptor comes from a human donor in a cohort sampled during active COVID-19. The CDR3 loop reads CASSEGRGSTEAFF. The DNA for the CDR3 is TGCGCCAGCAGCGAAGGCAGGGGGAGCACTGAAGCTTTCTTT.